The source of this T cell receptor beta chain is a study of sequential checkpoint blockade in melanoma (dated by TCRdb to between 2018 and 2021). Study-wide context: Patients were randomized 1:1 to first-line nivolumab followed by ipilimumab (arm A) or ipilimumab followed by nivolumab (arm B). DNA from 75 to 95 pretreatment melanoma tumor samples underwent TCRbeta immunosequencing. The same lesion was the source of roughly four fifths of the matched pre- and post-treatment tumor biopsy pairs. Maintenance nivolumab came after both trial sequences. For roughly 20 patients, matched tumor biopsies were taken both before treatment and at week 13, after single-agent nivolumab (arm A) or ipilimumab (arm B). Beyond this particular receptor, the publication reports: Tumor T-cell fraction and clonality were found to correlate with PD-L1 staining and CD8+ T-cell counts but not with mutational load. Clinical benefit was about 30 times more likely to be achieved by patients whose tumor T-cell fraction and clonality increased by week 13. The model for predicting response that combines TCR metrics with mutation burden needs to be validated in larger, independent patient cohorts. Among patients in the nivolumab-first arm (arm A), tumor TIL clonality before treatment was associated with response (P = .04). Small sample sizes and reduced statistical power limited the analyses of tumor T-cell fraction within each arm.

This clone was detected only a few times. Its specific antigen is unknown. Base qualities are not provided; no much larger clone lies one nucleotide away. TCRbeta CDR3 regions were immunosequenced from genomic DNA with the immunoSEQ Assay. Before high-throughput sequencing, the genomic DNA was amplified using bias-controlled multiplex PCR. The authors' analysis ran thus. To quantify the absolute abundance of each unique TCRbeta CDR3 region, the sequences were collapsed and filtered. Clonality, defined as 1 minus Pielou's evenness, was calculated using only productive rearrangements. To compute tumor T-cell fraction, TCRbeta template counts were normalized to usable DNA, with usable DNA estimated from several housekeeping genes. A previously published method was used to identify clones with significantly greater frequencies in on-treatment samples than in baseline samples. Sourced from immuneACCESS, this table was stored by TCRdb with only in-frame sequences that have V and J called. A share of the clones is absent; for the studies checked, an unresolved V gene accounts for under half, and the remainder has no known explanation. That table furnishes V, J and clone size, whereas the DNA furnished D and trimming. The sample table contains some 10,000 clones; only one count was recorded for under 30% of them. The ten largest make up 20% to 30% of the sample.

Based on the germline V gene, the CDR1 and CDR2 sequences are MGHRA and YSYEKL. Its CDR3 holds 15 amino acids, cysteine through phenylalanine. Of the read, only the CDR3 DNA is kept; its 45 bases are in frame from base 1. V is cut by 0 bases and J by 3 bases, and the space between the germline ends is 9 bases. Reading the label with the study, this specimen's treatment or condition is: randomized to nivolumab then ipilimumab (arm A) or the reverse (arm B). Prior DNA-damaging chemotherapy had not been received by any trial patient. CheckMate 064, a randomized, open-label phase II trial of sequential checkpoint blockade, was the source of the samples, all of which came from patients with melanoma. Tumor TCR sequencing used genomic DNA from formalin-fixed paraffin-embedded (FFPE) tissue samples.

The TCR originated in a human donor with melanoma. Sequenced material: tumor tissue (inferred from file names), taken from a patient given nivolumab and ipilimumab in sequence. The chain couples TRBV4-1 to TRBJ1-5, with the D gene too uncertain to name. In nucleotide form, the sequence is TGCGCCAGCAGCCAAGACAGATACCTCAATCAGCCCCAGCATTTT. Its product reads: CASSQDRYLNQPQHF.